This T cell receptor beta chain was captured by sequencing in a study of T cells after yellow fever vaccination. Points from the study as a whole: Relatively few clonotypes were ones that appeared in both CD4 and CD8 compartments.

In this sample, this clonotype turned up many times. What it recognizes is unknown. They built TCR cDNA with 5'RACE template switching, a step that put in a universal primer site and UMIs. TCRdb re-derived calls from the 5' RACE reads in MiXCR, one entry per CDR3 protein. The top ten clones hold roughly 3% of a sample with 340,000 or so distinct CDR3 sequences, under 15% of them seen once. The CDR3 is 14 residues long. V dropped 5 bases and J dropped 8 bases, with 19 bases sitting between them. Germline V gene lookup returns CDR1 DFQATT and CDR2 SNEGSKA (reference sequence). Sequencing was performed on CD4+ T cells sorted from PBMCs, taken 15 days after the yellow fever booster vaccination. The chain has TRBV20-1 and TRBJ1-3, with a tentative D call TRBD1 (5 bases). The TCR comes from a man in his late teens or twenties who received the YFV17D yellow fever vaccine. The CDR3 sequence is CSAPQPGRLDTIYF. CDR3 bases: TGCAGTGCTCCTCAACCGGGACGTCTGGACACCATATATTTT.